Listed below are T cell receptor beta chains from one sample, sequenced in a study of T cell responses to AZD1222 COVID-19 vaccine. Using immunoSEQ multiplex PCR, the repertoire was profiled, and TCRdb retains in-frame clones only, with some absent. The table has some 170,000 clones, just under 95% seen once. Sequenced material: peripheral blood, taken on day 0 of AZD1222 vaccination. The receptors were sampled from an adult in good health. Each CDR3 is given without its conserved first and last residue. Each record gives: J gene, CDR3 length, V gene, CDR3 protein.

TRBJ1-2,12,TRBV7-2,ASSQTGGNYGYT
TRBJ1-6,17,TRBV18,ASSRHPMTEWGYNSPLH
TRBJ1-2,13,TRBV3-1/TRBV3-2,ASSPPGRGVYGYT
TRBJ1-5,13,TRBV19,ASTPGGWGNQPQH
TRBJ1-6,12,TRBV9,ASSLGQGRTPLH
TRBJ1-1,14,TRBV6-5,ASSSQGRLGNTEAF
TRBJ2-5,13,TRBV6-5,ASTILAGGRATQY
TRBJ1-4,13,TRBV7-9,ASSPTTLQGEKLF
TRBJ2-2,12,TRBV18,ASSPRDSTGELF
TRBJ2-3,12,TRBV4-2,ASSQDTSSDTQY
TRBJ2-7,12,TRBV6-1,ASSDDLGDYEQY
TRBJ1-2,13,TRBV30,AWSAQGLSNYGYT
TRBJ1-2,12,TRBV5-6,ASSRSTGGYGYT
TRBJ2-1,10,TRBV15,ATSDGYNEQF
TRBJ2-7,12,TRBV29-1,RNGRGQEVYEQY
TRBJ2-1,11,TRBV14,ASSRSGGDEQF
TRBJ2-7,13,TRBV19,ASSTLEGQSYEQY
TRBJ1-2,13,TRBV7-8,ASRPEQGQVYGYT
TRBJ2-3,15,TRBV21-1,ASSPRPHDRGKYTQY
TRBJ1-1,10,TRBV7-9,ASRKQGVEAF
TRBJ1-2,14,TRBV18,ASSPLGTDSSYGYT
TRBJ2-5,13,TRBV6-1,ASSEVPGFEETQY
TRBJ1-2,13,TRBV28,ASSPRGAGNYGYT
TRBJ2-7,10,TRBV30,AWSVSSYEQY
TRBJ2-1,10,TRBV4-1,ASSRQNNEQF
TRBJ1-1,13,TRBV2,ASSEVPGTNTEAF
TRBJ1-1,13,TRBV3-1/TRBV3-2,ASSPGHSMNTEAF
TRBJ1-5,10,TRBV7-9,ASSHEDQPQH
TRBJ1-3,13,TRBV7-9,ASSPKRRLGNTIY
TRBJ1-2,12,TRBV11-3,ASSLGTGYYGYT
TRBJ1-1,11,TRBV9,ASSPGHKTTTF
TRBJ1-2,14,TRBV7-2,ASSPAWGVRAYGYT
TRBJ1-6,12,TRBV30,AWSVGVGNSPLH